Listed here is a single TCR beta chain. What it binds is not known. The data derive from a study of T cell repertoires in cytomegalovirus infection. At the level of the study: CMV epitopes, recently identified HLA-C-restricted and well-studied HLA-B-restricted, were used. Public TCR beta signatures marked donors with CMV infection and the matching HLA.

Germline trimming cut 5 bases from V and 7 bases from J; bases unmatched to any gene: 11. The CDR3 has 16 residues. Germline V gives CDR1 LNHNV, CDR2 YYDKDF (reference sequence). Each CDR3 protein is one row after TCRdb ran MiXCR on the reads. The data show 200,000 or so distinct CDR3 sequences, 30% to 45% seen once. Study-wide points: Within the response measured ex vivo, HLA-C-restricted CMV-specific TCR beta clonotypes were dominant. Carriage of CMV together with the relevant HLA was identifiable through cumulative public TCR beta family frequency.

The chain joins TRBV15 to TRBJ2-2, with TRBD1 matching 9 bases. Sequencing was performed on CD8+ T cells from cultured PBMCs, taken from culture after CMV antigen stimulation. The clonotype comes from a human donor in good health (CMV status not recorded). Some clones in this sample may be carry-over from other donors' samples. CDR3 amino acids: CATSGFTGGAIGELFF. CDR3 DNA sequence: TGTGCCACCAGCGGGTTCACAGGGGGCGCGATCGGGGAGCTGTTTTTT.